This T cell receptor beta chain was documented in a study of blood T cells in healthy people across ages. Whole-study context: The capture of about one barcoded beta molecule per two T cells was achieved by template switching.

Total RNA amounts of at least 6 micrograms were extracted per sample. Primers used in a second PCR of roughly 6 to 11 cycles were a sample-barcoded 5' primer and a J-beta primer mix. TCRdb independently ran MiXCR on the 5' RACE reads; one entry per CDR3 protein. The data hold about 1,800,000 distinct CDR3 sequences, with 28% observed a single time. The table lists this clonotype with a few counts. Its antigen is not identified. General study findings and limits: While age rose, TCR beta diversity per million T cells dropped in a roughly linear way.

The sequenced sample was blood. This clonotype was sampled from a woman aged 30 to 39 in good health.

In DNA, the CDR3 is TGTGCCAGCAGCGCCTCAGGGTACCAAGAGACCCAGTTCTTC. Protein: CASSASGYQETQFF. The rearrangement joins TRBV9 to TRBJ2-5; the D gene is possibly TRBD1 (5 bases). Near its end, the DNA agrees better with TRBJ2-1, so the J call may be wrong. CDR1 and CDR2 from the germline V gene are SGDLS and YYNGEE. The CDR3 has 14 residues.